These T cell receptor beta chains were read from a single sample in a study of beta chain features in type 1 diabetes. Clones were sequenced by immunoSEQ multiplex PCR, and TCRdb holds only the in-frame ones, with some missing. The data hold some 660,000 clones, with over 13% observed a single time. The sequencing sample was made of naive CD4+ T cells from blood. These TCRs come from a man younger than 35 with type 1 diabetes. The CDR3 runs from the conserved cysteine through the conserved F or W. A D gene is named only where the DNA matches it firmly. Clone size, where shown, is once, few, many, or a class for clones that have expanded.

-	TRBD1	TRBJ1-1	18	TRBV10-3	CAISEYPGQGVIDTEAFF	TGTGCCATCAGTGAGTATCCGGGACAGGGGGTAATCGACACTGAAGCTTTCTTT
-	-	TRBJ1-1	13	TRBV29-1	CSVVRPSNTEAFF	TGCAGCGTTGTGAGGCCTTCTAACACTGAAGCTTTCTTT
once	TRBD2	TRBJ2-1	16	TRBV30	CAWNGLAGPPWGEQFF	TGTGCCTGGAATGGACTAGCGGGACCTCCCTGGGGTGAGCAGTTCTTC
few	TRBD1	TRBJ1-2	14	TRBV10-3	CAIKTGGLDYGYTF	TGTGCCATCAAAACAGGGGGCTTAGACTATGGCTACACCTTC
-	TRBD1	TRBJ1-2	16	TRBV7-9	CASSPIDDRAGYGYTF	TGTGCCAGCAGCCCCATCGATGACAGGGCGGGCTATGGCTACACCTTC
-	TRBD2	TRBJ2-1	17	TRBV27	CASSLSLTSVGYNEQFF	TGTGCCAGCAGTTTATCCTTGACTAGCGTTGGGTACAATGAGCAGTTCTTC
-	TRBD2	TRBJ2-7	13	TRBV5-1	CASSLMRENEQYF	TGCGCCAGCAGCTTAATGCGGGAGAACGAGCAGTACTTC
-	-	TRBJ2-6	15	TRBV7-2	CASSFRVPGANVLTF	TGTGCCAGCAGCTTCAGGGTCCCCGGGGCCAACGTCCTGACTTTC
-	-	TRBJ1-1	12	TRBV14	CASSQDRVVAFF	TGTGCCAGCAGCCAAGACCGGGTCGTAGCTTTCTTT
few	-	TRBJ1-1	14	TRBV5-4	CASRVTGRGTEAFF	TGTGCCAGCAGAGTAACCGGGCGCGGCACTGAAGCTTTCTTT
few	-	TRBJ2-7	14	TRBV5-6	CASSLVRGGYEQYF	TGTGCCAGCAGCTTGGTAAGGGGAGGCTACGAGCAGTACTTC
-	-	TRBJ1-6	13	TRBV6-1	CASSRQVPIPLHF	TGTGCCAGCAGCCGACAGGTGCCCATACCCCTCCACTTT
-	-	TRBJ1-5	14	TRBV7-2	CASSLAGRNQPQHF	TGTGCCAGCAGCTTAGCGGGGCGCAATCAGCCCCAGCATTTT
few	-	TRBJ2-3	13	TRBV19	CASSTWTEDTQYF	TGTGCCAGTAGTACGTGGACAGAAGATACGCAGTATTTT
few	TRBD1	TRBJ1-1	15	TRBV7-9	CASSPGTGGRTEAFF	TGTGCCAGCAGCCCCGGGACAGGGGGTCGGACTGAAGCTTTCTTT
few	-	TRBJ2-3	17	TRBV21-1	CASNSPESGARVYTQYF	TGTGCCAGCAACTCCCCCGAGTCGGGGGCCCGTGTCTATACGCAGTATTTT
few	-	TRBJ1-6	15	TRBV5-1	CASSLEGRGGSPLHF	TGCGCCAGCAGCTTGGAAGGCAGGGGCGGCTCACCCCTCCACTTT
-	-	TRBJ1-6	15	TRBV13	CASSSLAGYNSPLHF	TGTGCCAGCAGCTCCCTGGCAGGGTACAATTCACCCCTCCACTTT
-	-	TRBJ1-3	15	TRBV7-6	CASSLAQGSGNTIYF	TGTGCCAGCAGCTTAGCGCAGGGCTCTGGAAACACCATATATTTT
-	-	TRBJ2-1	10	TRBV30	CAWSRNEQFF	TGTGCCTGGTCTAGGAATGAGCAGTTCTTC
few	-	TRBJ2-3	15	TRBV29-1	CSVEMSGVYTDTQYF	TGCAGCGTTGAAATGTCAGGGGTGTACACAGATACGCAGTATTTT
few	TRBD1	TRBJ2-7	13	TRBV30	CAWSGAGGYEQYF	TGTGCCTGGAGTGGAGCAGGGGGCTACGAGCAGTACTTC
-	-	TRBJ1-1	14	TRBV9	CASTDRILNTEAFF	TGTGCCAGCACCGACAGAATATTGAACACTGAAGCTTTCTTT
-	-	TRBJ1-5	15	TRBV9	CASSVDGRNNQPQHF	TGTGCCAGCAGCGTAGATGGCAGAAACAATCAGCCCCAGCATTTT
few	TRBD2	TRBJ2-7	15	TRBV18	CASSKSGASSYEQYF	TGTGCCAGCTCGAAAAGCGGGGCGAGCTCCTACGAGCAGTACTTC
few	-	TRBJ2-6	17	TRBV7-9	CASSPSVRGRGANVLTF	TGTGCCAGCAGCCCATCGGTCAGGGGTCGAGGGGCCAACGTCCTGACTTTC
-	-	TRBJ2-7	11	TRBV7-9	CASSGVNEQYF	TGTGCCAGCAGCGGGGTTAACGAGCAGTACTTC
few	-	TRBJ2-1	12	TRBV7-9	CASSLARREQFF	TGTGCCAGCAGCTTAGCGCGGAGGGAGCAGTTCTTC
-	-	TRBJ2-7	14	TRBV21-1	CASSKVRKLHEQYF	TGTGCCAGCAGCAAAGTTAGAAAGCTCCACGAGCAGTACTTC
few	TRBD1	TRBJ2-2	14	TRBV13	CASAPGQGTGELFF	TGTGCCAGCGCTCCGGGACAGGGCACCGGGGAGCTGTTTTTT
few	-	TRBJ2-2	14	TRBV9	CASSVVAGSGELFF	TGTGCCAGCAGCGTAGTTGCTGGTTCCGGGGAGCTGTTTTTT
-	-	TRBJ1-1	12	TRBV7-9	CASSQSDREAFF	TGTGCCAGCAGCCAATCAGACAGGGAAGCTTTCTTT
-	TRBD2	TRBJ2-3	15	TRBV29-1	CSVTIAGGSTDTQYF	TGCAGCGTTACGATAGCGGGAGGGAGCACAGATACGCAGTATTTT
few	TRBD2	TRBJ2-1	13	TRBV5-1	CASSLGTRNEQFF	TGCGCCAGCAGCCTAGGGACTAGGAATGAGCAGTTCTTC
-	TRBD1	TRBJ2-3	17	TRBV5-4	CASSSHEEGQDTDTQYF	TGTGCCAGCAGCTCACATGAGGAGGGACAGGACACAGATACGCAGTATTTT
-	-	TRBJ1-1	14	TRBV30	CAWSVRTWDTEAFF	TGTGCCTGGAGTGTACGGACTTGGGACACTGAAGCTTTCTTT
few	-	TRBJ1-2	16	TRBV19	CASSKRVGQELYGYTF	TGTGCCAGTAGTAAAAGGGTCGGGCAGGAGCTCTATGGCTACACCTTC
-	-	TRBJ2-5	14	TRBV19	CASSITTAQETQYF	TGTGCCAGTAGTATCACGACAGCTCAAGAGACCCAGTACTTC
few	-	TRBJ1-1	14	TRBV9	CASSPPGLNTEAFF	TGTGCCAGCAGCCCCCCGGGGCTGAACACTGAAGCTTTCTTT
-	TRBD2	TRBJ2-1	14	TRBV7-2	CASALAGVYNEQFF	TGTGCCAGCGCTCTAGCGGGAGTGTACAATGAGCAGTTCTTC